Sequencing of this T cell receptor (beta chain) was carried out in a study of blood T cell repertoires in COVID-19. Across the study: COVID-19 samples, acute and convalescent, were from the United States, Italy and Spain. Sample material is recorded as cDNA or gDNA derived from T cells, B-cell-depleted T cells, or PBMCs.

Participants, roughly 18 to 100 years old, spanned fewer than 30 US areas. Recovered status in Cohort 3 required two negative PCRs, clearance, or symptom resolution. In germline, CDR1 is LNHNV, CDR2 YYDKDF (reference sequence). J lost 7 bases, V lost 0 bases, and 7 bases had no gene match. The CDR3 length is 16 residues. Some clones are missing from TCRdb's copy, which holds only in-frame ones; the method was immunoSEQ multiplex PCR. The data show roughly 280,000 clones, 75% to 90% seen once. Sequenced sample: PBMCs or T cells enriched from blood (not recorded which). The chain couples TRBV15 to TRBJ1-2; 11 positions match TRBD1. This receptor was identified in a woman between 18 and 29 years old who had recovered from COVID-19. CDR3 DNA sequence: TGTGCCACCAGCAGAGAGACCCCGGGACAGGGGGGTGGCTACACCTTC. Protein: CATSRETPGQGGGYTF. Variable domain in full (rest from reference TRBV15 and TRBJ1-2): DAMVIQNPRYQVTQFGKPVTLSCSQTLNHNVMYWYQQKSSQAPKLLFHYYDKDFNNEADTPDNFQSRRPNTSFCFLDIRSPGLGDTAMYLCATSRETPGQGGGYTFGSGTRLTVV.